This is a list of T cell receptor beta chains from one sample in a study of PD-1 blockade in classical Hodgkin lymphoma. Clones were read by immunoSEQ multiplex PCR, and TCRdb kept only the in-frame ones, dropping some. The data hold some 40,000 clones, with 69% observed a single time. The starting material was peripheral blood mononuclear cells (PBMCs), obtained before the second cycle of nivolumab. The receptors derive from a human donor with classical Hodgkin lymphoma. Each CDR3 is given with its conserved first and last residue.

V,CDR3
TRBV2,CASRDRGQYEQYF
TRBV5-6,CASSLDGSSYNSPLHF
TRBV6-4,CASSVNVNTEAFF
TRBV19,CASRRGGDSYEQYF
TRBV27,CASSFGAGGKQYF
TRBV21-1,CASSSRTSGLHNEQFF
TRBV10-3,CAISQVYEQYF
TRBV27,CASSVNLNTEAFF
TRBV2,CASRENPGLVTEAFF
TRBV6-1,CASSEKLDTEAFF